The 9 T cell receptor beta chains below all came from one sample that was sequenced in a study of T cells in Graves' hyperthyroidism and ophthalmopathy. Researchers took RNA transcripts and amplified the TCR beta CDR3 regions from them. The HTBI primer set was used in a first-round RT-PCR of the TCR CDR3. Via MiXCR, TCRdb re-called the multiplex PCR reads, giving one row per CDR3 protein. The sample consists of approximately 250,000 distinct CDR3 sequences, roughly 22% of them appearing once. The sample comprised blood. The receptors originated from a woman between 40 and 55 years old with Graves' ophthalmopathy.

CDR3 protein: CASSFRLPPETQYF. The CDR3 nucleotides read TGTGCCAGCAGTTTCCGACTACCCCCGGAGACCCAGTACTTC. This chain links TRBV7-2 with TRBJ2-5, with D perhaps TRBD2 (5 bases). This CDR3 has 14 amino acids. Trimming stripped 6 bases from V and 5 bases from J, with 16 bases between. The V gene's germline CDR1 is SGHTA and CDR2 FQGNSA.

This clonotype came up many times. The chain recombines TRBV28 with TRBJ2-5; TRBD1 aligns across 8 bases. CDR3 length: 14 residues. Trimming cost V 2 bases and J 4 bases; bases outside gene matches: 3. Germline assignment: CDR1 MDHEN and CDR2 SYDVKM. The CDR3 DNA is TGTGCCAGCAGTTTACAGGGGGCGGGAGAGACCCAGTACTTC. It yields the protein CASSLQGAGETQYF. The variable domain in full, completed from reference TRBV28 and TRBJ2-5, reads DVKVTQSSRYLVKRTGEKVFLECVQDMDHENMFWYRQDPGLGLRLIYFSYDVKMKEKGDIPEGYSVSREKKERFSLILESASTNQTSMYLCASSLQGAGETQYFGPGTRLLVL.

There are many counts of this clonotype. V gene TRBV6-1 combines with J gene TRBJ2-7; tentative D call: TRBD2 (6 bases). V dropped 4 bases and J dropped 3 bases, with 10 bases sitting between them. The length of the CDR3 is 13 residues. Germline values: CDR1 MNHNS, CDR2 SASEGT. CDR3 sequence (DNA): TGTGCCAGCAGTGGCGGGACGGACTACGAGCAGTACTTC. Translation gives CASSGGTDYEQYF.

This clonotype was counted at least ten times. CDR3 bases: TGTGCCAGCAGTGGGTGGGAAACCTACGAGCAGTACTTC. Its protein product is CASSGWETYEQYF. The chain links TRBV6-1 to TRBJ2-7; no definite D call. This CDR3 is built from 13 residues. In germline, CDR1 is MNHNS, CDR2 SASEGT. Trimming left V 4 bases short and J 2 bases short, with 9 bases between.

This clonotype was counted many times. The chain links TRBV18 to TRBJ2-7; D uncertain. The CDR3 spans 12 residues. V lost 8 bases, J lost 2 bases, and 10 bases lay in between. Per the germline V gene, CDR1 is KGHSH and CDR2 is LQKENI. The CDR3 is CASSGDTYEQYF. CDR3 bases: TGTGCCAGCAGTGGAGACACCTACGAGCAGTACTTC.

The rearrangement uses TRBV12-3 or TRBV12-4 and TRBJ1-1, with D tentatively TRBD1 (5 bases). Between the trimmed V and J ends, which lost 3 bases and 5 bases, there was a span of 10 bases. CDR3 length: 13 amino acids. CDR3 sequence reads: CASSLAGTTEAFF. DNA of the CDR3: TGTGCCAGCAGTTTGGCAGGGACGACTGAAGCTTTCTTT.

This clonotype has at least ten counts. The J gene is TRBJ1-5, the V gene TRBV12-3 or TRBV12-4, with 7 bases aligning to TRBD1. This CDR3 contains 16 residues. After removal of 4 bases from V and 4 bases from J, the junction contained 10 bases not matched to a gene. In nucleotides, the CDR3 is TGTGCCAGCAGTTCTAGCTGGGGCAGGGGGAATCAGCCCCAGCATTTT. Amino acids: CASSSSWGRGNQPQHF.

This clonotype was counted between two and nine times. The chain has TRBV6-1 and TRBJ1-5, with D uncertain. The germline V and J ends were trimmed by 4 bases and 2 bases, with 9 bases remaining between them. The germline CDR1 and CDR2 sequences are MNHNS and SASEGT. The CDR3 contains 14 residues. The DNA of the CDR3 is TGTGCCAGCAGTGGCGGGGAGGGCAATCAGCCCCAGCATTTT. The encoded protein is CASSGGEGNQPQHF.

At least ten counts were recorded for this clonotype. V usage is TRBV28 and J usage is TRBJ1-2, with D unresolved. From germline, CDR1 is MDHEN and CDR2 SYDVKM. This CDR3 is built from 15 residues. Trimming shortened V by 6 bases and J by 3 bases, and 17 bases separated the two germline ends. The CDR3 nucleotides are TGTGCCAGCAGCCTGGCGGGAACAGCTGACTATGGCTACACCTTC. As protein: CASSLAGTADYGYTF.